This T cell receptor beta chain came from a study of blood T cells in healthy people across ages (dated by TCRdb to between 2014 and 2017). For context, the study as a whole: Template switching captured roughly one uniquely barcoded TCR beta cDNA molecule per two T cells in model experiments. Two additional independent replicas of 1 million unique cDNA reads from the same blood draw were analyzed for two donors (one aged 18 to 29 and one aged 80 or older). The donors were split into four age groups: young (average about 16 years), middle-aged (about 40), aged (over 55) and long-lived (approximately 89). Donors of different ages were randomly distributed across sequencing lanes to avoid experimental bias. The study measured age-related changes in TCR beta repertoire diversity using deep sequencing normalized with unique cDNA molecular identifiers. Study-wide conclusions, independent of this receptor: The percentage of naive T cells measured by flow cytometry correlated strongly with observed TCR beta diversity. Bulk unsorted PBMC profiling prevented conclusive comparison of naive and antigen-experienced compartments. As age increased, observed TCR beta diversity per million T cells dropped in a roughly linear way, and a significant reduction was already evident by age 40. The CMV infection status of donors was not known, potentially confounding age-related changes in expanded clonotypes. Compared with the aged group, the long-lived group had more naive CD4+ T cells, fewer expanded clones and increased TCR diversity, a pattern suggesting age selection. Total diversity estimates from one million sequenced T cells were considered lower bounds and underestimates.

Systemically healthy Caucasian individuals from Russia, 35 to 50 in total and aged about 6 to 100 years, were included as donors. Approximately 10 milliliters of peripheral blood were collected from each donor into EDTA-treated Vacutainer tubes. Ficoll-Paque density-gradient centrifugation was used to isolate PBMCs, with at least 6.5 million per sample. Total RNA was extracted from PBMCs with Trizol reagent, with at least 5 micrograms obtained per sample. Naive CD45RAhigh/CD27high T cell percentages were measured by flow cytometry on a PBMC aliquot from every donor. The library was built by means of 5' RACE. Instrument on record: Illumina HiSeq 2500. A second PCR of about 6 to 12 cycles was run with a J-beta primer mix and a sample-barcoded 5' primer. A template-switch 5' adaptor carrying 12 random nucleotides introduced a unique molecular identifier onto each TCR beta cDNA molecule. Each sample yielded at least 2.5 million CDR3-containing paired-end reads. First-strand cDNA synthesis was performed from all RNA using the Mint cDNA synthesis kit, with priming by a TRBC-specific oligonucleotide. Following uracil-DNA glycosylase treatment, a first 18-cycle PCR with universal primers M1SS and BC2_uni_R was performed on all cDNA. The authors processed their data as follows. Normalization of each sample was performed by random selection of 1 million high-quality reads, each carrying a distinct molecular identifier. Reads with shared molecular identifiers were discarded instead of being binned into consensus sequences. MiTCR, run with a Q25 quality threshold and the strictest error-elimination algorithm, handled CDR3 identification, clonotype clustering and error correction. A nonparametric unseen species model with Euler transformation was used to estimate a lower bound on total TCR beta diversity. The public reads were reprocessed in TCRdb via fastp at Q25 and MiXCR, keeping in-frame beta chains. Rows are unified per CDR3 protein, each entry keeping the most common DNA and genes. These V and J calls rely on TCRdb rather than the paper's analysis. The sample includes about 730,000 distinct CDR3 sequences, with roughly 41% observed a single time. The ten biggest clones cover around 20% of the sample.

The cysteine opens and the phenylalanine closes a CDR3 of 13 amino acids. Only the CDR3 region is kept as DNA, spanning 39 bases read in frame from base 1. V is pared back by 4 bases and J by 0 bases, with 7 bases lying between the germline termini. The germline V gene encodes CDR1 SGHNT and CDR2 YYREEE (reference sequence). This clonotype has more than one count but fewer than ten. The antigen it recognizes is unknown. Base qualities are not at hand, and no much larger clone is one base apart. The sequencing input was blood. This chain is built from TRBV5-4 and TRBJ1-1; the D gene assignment is ambiguous. The sequence was obtained from a woman aged 60-70 years in good health. For the CDR3, the sequence is CASSPELNTEAFF. In nucleotides, the sequence is TGTGCCAGCAGCCCCGAGCTGAACACTGAAGCTTTCTTT. Extended through the reference TRBV5-4 and TRBJ1-1 proteins, this CDR3 yields the full variable domain: ETGVTQSPTHLIKTRGQQVTLRCSSQSGHNTVSWYQQALGQGPQFIFQYYREEENGRGNFPPRFSGLQFPNYSSELNVNALELDDSALYLCASSPELNTEAFFGQGTRLTVV.